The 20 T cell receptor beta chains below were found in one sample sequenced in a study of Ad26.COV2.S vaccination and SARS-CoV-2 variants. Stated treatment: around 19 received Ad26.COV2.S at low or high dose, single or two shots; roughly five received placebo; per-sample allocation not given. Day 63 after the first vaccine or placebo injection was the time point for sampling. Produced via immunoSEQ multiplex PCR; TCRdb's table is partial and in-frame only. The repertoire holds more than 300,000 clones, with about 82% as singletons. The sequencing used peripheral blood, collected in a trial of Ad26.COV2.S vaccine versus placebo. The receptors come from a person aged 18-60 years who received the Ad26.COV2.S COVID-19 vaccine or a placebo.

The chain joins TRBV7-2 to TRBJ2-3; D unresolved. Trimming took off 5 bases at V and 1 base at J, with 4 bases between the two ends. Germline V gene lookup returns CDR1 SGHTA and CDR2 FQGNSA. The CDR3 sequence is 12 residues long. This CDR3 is CASSVRTDTQYF. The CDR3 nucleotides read TGTGCCAGCAGCGTACGCACAGATACGCAGTATTTT. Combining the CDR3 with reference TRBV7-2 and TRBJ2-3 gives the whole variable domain GAGVSQSPSNKVTEKGKDVELRCDPISGHTALYWYRQSLGQGLEFLIYFQGNSAPDKSGLPSDRFSAERTGGSVSTLTIQRTQQEDSAVYLCASSVRTDTQYFGPGTRLTVL.

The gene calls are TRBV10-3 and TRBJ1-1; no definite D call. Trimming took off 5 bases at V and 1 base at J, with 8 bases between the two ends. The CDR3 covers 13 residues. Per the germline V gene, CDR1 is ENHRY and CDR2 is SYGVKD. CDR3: CAISRQPNTEAFF. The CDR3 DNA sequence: TGTGCCATCAGTAGACAACCGAACACTGAAGCTTTCTTT.

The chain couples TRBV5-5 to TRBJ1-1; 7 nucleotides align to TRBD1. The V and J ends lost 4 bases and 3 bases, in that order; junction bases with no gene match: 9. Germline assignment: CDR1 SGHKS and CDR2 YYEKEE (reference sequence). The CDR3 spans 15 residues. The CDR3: CASSAGGRVYTEAFF. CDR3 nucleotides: TGTGCCAGCAGCGCAGGGGGGCGGGTGTACACTGAAGCTTTCTTT.

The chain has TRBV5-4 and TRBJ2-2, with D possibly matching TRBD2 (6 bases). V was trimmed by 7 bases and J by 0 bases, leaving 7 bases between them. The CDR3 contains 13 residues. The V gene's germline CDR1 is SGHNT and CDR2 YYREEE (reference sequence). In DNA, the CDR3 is TGTGCCAGCGGGGGGACGAACACCGGGGAGCTGTTTTTT. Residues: CASGGTNTGELFF.

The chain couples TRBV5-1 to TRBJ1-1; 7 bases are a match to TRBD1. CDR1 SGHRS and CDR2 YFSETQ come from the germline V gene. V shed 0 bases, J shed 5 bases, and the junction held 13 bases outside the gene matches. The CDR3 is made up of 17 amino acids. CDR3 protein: CASSLAQGGVVSTEAFF. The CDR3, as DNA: TGCGCCAGCAGCTTGGCTCAGGGGGGAGTGGTGTCGACTGAAGCTTTCTTT.

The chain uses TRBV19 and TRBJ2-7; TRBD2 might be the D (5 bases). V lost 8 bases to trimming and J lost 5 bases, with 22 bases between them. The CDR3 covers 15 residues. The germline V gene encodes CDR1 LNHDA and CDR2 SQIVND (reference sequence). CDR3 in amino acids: CASSGGRLGKDEQYF. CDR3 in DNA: TGTGCCAGTTCAGGAGGACGGCTCGGAAAAGACGAGCAGTACTTC.

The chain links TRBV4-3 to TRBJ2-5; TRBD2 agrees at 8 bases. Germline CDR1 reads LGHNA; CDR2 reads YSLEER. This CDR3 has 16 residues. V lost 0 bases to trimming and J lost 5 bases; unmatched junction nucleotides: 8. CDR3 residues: CASSQDTGGLLETQYF. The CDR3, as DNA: TGCGCCAGCAGCCAAGATACGGGGGGGCTCCTGGAGACCCAGTACTTC.

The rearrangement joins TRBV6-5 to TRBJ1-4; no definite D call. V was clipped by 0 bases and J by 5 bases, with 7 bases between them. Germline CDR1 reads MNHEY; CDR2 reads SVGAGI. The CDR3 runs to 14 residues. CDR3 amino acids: CASSYSPRNEKLFF. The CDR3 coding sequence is TGTGCCAGCAGTTACTCGCCGCGAAATGAAAAACTGTTTTTT.

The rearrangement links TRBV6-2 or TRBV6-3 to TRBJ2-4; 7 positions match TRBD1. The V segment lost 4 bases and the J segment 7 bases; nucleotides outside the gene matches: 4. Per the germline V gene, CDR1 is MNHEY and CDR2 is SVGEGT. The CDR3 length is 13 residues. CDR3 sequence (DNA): TGTGCCAGCAGTTCGGGACAGAACAACATTCAGTACTTC. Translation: CASSSGQNNIQYF.

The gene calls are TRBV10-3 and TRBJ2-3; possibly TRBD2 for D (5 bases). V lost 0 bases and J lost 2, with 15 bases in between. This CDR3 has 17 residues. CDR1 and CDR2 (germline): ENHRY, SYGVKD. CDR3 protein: CAISESITGGHTDTQYF. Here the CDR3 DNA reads TGTGCCATCAGTGAGTCGATAACCGGAGGCCACACAGATACGCAGTATTTT.

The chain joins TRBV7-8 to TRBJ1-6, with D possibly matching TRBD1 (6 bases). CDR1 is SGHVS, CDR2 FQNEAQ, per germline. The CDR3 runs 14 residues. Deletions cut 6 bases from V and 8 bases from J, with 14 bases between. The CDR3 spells CASSPQGTHSPLHF. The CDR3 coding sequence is TGTGCCAGCAGTCCCCAGGGGACCCATTCACCCCTCCACTTT.

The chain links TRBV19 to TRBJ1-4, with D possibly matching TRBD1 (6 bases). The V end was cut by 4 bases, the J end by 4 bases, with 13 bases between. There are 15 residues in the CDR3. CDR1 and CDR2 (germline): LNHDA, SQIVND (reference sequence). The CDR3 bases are TGTGCCAGTAGTAGAAACAGGGACCGTAATGAAAAACTGTTTTTT. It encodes CASSRNRDRNEKLFF.

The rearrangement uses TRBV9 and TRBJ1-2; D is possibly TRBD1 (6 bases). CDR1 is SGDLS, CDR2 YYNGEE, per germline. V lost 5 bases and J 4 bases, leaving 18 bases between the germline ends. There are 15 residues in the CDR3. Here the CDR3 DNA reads TGTGCCAGCAGTCTAGGGGGGCCGCCGGGCTATGGCTACACCTTC. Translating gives CASSLGGPPGYGYTF.

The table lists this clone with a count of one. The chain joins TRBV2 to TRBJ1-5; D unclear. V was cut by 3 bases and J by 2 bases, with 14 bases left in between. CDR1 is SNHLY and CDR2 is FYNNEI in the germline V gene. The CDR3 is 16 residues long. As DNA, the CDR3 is TGTGCCAGCAGTGATGTTGGACGGCGGGGCAATCAGCCCCAGCATTTT. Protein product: CASSDVGRRGNQPQHF.

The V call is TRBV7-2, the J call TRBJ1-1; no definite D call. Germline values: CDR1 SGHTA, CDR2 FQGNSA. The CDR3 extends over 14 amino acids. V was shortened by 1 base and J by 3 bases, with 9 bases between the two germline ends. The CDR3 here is CASSLGVTDTEAFF. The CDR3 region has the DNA TGTGCCAGCAGCTTAGGGGTTACGGACACTGAAGCTTTCTTT.

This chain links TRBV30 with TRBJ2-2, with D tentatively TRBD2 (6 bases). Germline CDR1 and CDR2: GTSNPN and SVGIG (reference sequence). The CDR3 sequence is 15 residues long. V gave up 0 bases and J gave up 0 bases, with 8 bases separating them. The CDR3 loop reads CAWSVLAANTGELFF. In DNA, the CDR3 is TGTGCCTGGAGTGTACTAGCTGCGAACACCGGGGAGCTGTTTTTT.

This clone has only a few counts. The CDR3 DNA sequence: TGTGCCAGTTCCCTCGGGATTTGGTACACCTTC. It codes for CASSLGIWYTF. The chain is built from TRBV19 and TRBJ1-2; D is ambiguous. The ends were cut back, 8 bases at V and 11 bases at J, with 15 bases in the middle. Looked up from germline, CDR1 is LNHDA and CDR2 is SQIVND (reference sequence). This CDR3 has 11 residues.

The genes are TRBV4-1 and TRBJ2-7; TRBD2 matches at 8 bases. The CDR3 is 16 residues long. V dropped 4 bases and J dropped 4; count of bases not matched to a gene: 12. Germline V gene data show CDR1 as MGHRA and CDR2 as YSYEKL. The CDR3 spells CASSPMRGAVLYEQYF. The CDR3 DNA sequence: TGCGCCAGCAGCCCGATGCGGGGGGCCGTTTTGTACGAGCAGTACTTC.

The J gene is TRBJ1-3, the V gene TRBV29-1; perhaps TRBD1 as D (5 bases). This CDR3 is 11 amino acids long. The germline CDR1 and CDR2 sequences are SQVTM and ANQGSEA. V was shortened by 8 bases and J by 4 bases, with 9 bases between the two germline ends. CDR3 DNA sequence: TGCAGCTACGCAGGGGGAAACACCATATATTTT. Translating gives CSYAGGNTIYF.

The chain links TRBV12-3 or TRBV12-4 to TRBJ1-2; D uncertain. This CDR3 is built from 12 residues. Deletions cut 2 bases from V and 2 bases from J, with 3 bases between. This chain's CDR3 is CASSLKNYGYTF. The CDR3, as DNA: TGTGCCAGCAGTTTAAAGAACTATGGCTACACCTTC.